The clone carrying this T cell receptor beta chain was counted ten times or more. TCRdb re-called the 5' RACE reads with MiXCR, one entry per CDR3 protein. The data show around 64,000 distinct CDR3 sequences, 10% to 15% seen once. This entry is derived from a study of early T cells in non-severe SARS-CoV-2 infection. This clonotype was sampled from an adult who was a healthcare worker with PCR-confirmed SARS-CoV-2 infection or an uninfected control (not recorded which). The sample comprised whole blood.

CDR3 protein: CASSLGTNNEQFF. In nucleotides, the CDR3 is TGTGCCAGCAGCTTAGGTACCAACAATGAGCAGTTCTTC. The rearrangement links TRBV7-8 to TRBJ2-1; D unclear. The ends were cut back, 1 base at V and 5 bases at J, with 6 bases in the middle. Germline V gene lookup returns CDR1 SGHVS and CDR2 FQNEAQ. The CDR3 covers 13 residues.